This T cell receptor beta chain was obtained from a study of regulatory T cells in long-lasting Graves disease. Looked up from germline, CDR1 is SGHNT and CDR2 is YYREEE (reference sequence). V was shortened by 2 bases and J by 5 bases, with 8 bases between the two germline ends. The CDR3 extends over 14 amino acids. This clonotype was seen once. TCR beta libraries were built with iRepertoire HTBI primers and Arm-PCR of CDR3 regions. From the multiplex PCR reads, TCRdb called clonotypes with MiXCR, one entry per CDR3 protein. The sample includes roughly 420,000 distinct CDR3 sequences, about 17% of them seen just once. Time point in this sample: newly diagnosed GD, antithyroid drugs for less than 3 months. The TCR library was made from RNA extracted from PBMCs. The same data also went into a second study, on T cells in Graves' hyperthyroidism and ophthalmopathy.

The source is a woman in her twenties or thirties with Graves disease. The specimen comprised peripheral blood mononuclear cells (PBMCs), sampled at new diagnosis, from a patient treated with antithyroid drugs. V gene TRBV5-4 combines with J gene TRBJ1-6; tentative D call: TRBD1 (5 bases). This CDR3 reads CASSFQGDNSPLHF. The CDR3 DNA reads TGTGCCAGCAGCTTCCAAGGGGATAATTCACCCCTCCACTTT.